These 14 T cell receptor beta chains share one sample of origin, sequenced in a study of cytomegalovirus exposure and HLA in healthy donors. The PCR used 60 Vbeta and 13 Jbeta primers. Libraries were prepared by immunoSEQ multiplex PCR; TCRdb keeps only in-frame clonotypes and omits some of them. The sample consists of under 150,000 clones, 70% to 85% of them appearing once. The sample was PBMCs. These receptors all come from a woman younger than 30 in good health and CMV-seronegative.

The CDR3 here is CASRYRDVQPQHF. Here the CDR3 DNA reads TGTGCCAGCAGGTACAGGGATGTTCAGCCCCAGCATTTT. V and J are TRBV28 and TRBJ1-5; TRBD1 might be the D (6 bases). Per the germline V gene, CDR1 is MDHEN and CDR2 is SYDVKM. The CDR3 length is 13 residues. With 6 bases removed from V and 6 bases from J, the gap between germline ends came to 12 bases.

This chain links TRBV19 with TRBJ1-1, with TRBD1 matching over 7 bases. Germline trimming cut 3 bases from V and 4 bases from J; bases unmatched to any gene: 5. The CDR3 has 14 residues. CDR1 and CDR2 (germline): LNHDA, SQIVND (reference sequence). CDR3 residues: CASSIGTAGTEAFF. CDR3 DNA: TGTGCCAGTAGTATCGGGACAGCGGGCACTGAAGCTTTCTTT.

The rearrangement uses TRBV5-1 and TRBJ2-1; D may be TRBD2 (6 bases). The CDR3 has 15 amino acids. The V gene lost 4 bases and the J gene lost 4 bases, with 15 bases spanning the gap. Germline assignment: CDR1 SGHRS and CDR2 YFSETQ. The CDR3 protein is CASSTSGRGYNEQFF. CDR3 nucleotides: TGCGCCAGCAGCACGAGCGGCCGGGGGTACAATGAGCAGTTCTTC.

A single count supports this clone. The rearrangement links TRBV12-5 to TRBJ2-2; the match to TRBD2 covers 7 bases. Trimming took 7 bases from V and 4 from J; bases not matched to a gene: 9. The CDR3 has 15 amino acids. Germline assignment: CDR1 LGHNT and CDR2 FRNRAP. The CDR3 loop is CASALEGGSTGELFF. The CDR3 DNA follows: TGTGCTAGTGCCCTAGAGGGCGGGAGCACCGGGGAGCTGTTTTTT.

The V and J genes are TRBV2 and TRBJ2-1, with unresolved D. This CDR3 is built from 13 residues. Germline CDR1 and CDR2: SNHLY and FYNNEI. V was trimmed by 6 bases and J by 1 base, leaving 7 bases between them. CDR3 DNA sequence: TGTGCCAGCAGGGCAGAATCCTACAATGAGCAGTTCTTC. Translating it yields CASRAESYNEQFF.

The genes are TRBV30 and TRBJ1-1, with D perhaps TRBD1 (6 bases). This CDR3 spans 15 amino acids. V lost 2 bases, J lost 0 bases, and 13 bases lay in between. The V gene's germline CDR1 is GTSNPN and CDR2 SVGIG (reference sequence). The chain's CDR3 is CAWSPHDRLNTEAFF. CDR3 DNA: TGTGCCTGGAGTCCTCACGACAGGCTGAACACTGAAGCTTTCTTT. The whole variable domain, filled in from reference TRBV30 and TRBJ1-1, reads SQTIHQWPATLVQPVGSPLSLECTVEGTSNPNLYWYRQAAGRGLQLLFYSVGIGQISSEVPQNLSASRPQDRQFILSSKKLLLSDSGFYLCAWSPHDRLNTEAFFGQGTRLTVV.

The rearrangement uses TRBV5-4 and TRBJ2-2, with 9 bases fitting TRBD1. The V gene's germline CDR1 is SGHNT and CDR2 YYREEE (reference sequence). The CDR3 covers 15 residues. V trimming: 7 bases; J trimming: 2 bases; junction bases outside the gene matches: 6. CDR3 loop: CASRRTGDNTGELFF. The CDR3 nucleotides read TGTGCCAGCCGAAGGACAGGGGACAACACCGGGGAGCTGTTTTTT.

This clone was seen more than once but under ten times. The rearrangement uses TRBV29-1 and TRBJ2-1; 14 nucleotides line up with TRBD2. Trimming took 4 bases from V and 5 from J; bases not matched to a gene: 4. The CDR3 sequence is 15 residues long. Germline V gene lookup returns CDR1 SQVTM and CDR2 ANQGSEA. The CDR3 loop is CSVVRLAGGDNEQFF. As DNA, the CDR3 is TGCAGCGTTGTGAGACTAGCGGGAGGGGACAATGAGCAGTTCTTC.

This clone was picked up one time. The J gene is TRBJ2-1, the V gene TRBV1; whether TRBD2, the table's D call, matches the DNA was not checked. TRBV1 is designated a pseudogene. CDR3 size: 12 residues. The CDR3 is CTSSPQRDEQFF. Here the CDR3 DNA reads TGCACCAGCAGCCCCCAGCGGGATGAGCAGTTCTTC.

The V and J genes are TRBV5-1 and TRBJ1-4; unclear D gene. CDR3 length equals 12 residues. V lost 3 bases and J lost 7, with 7 bases in between. Germline CDR1 SGHRS, CDR2 YFSETQ. The CDR3 is CASSSAGEKLFF. In nucleotides, the CDR3 is TGCGCCAGCAGCTCCGCAGGTGAAAAACTGTTTTTT. Looking up the rest from reference TRBV5-1 and TRBJ1-4 gives the full variable domain: KAGVTQTPRYLIKTRGQQVTLSCSPISGHRSVSWYQQTPGQGLQFLFEYFSETQRNKGNFPGRFSGRQFSNSRSEMNVSTLELGDSALYLCASSSAGEKLFFGSGTQLSVL.

This clone is a singleton in its sample. This chain links TRBV19 with TRBJ2-7; 11 bases are a match to TRBD1. Trimming cost V 5 bases and J 0 bases; bases outside gene matches: 3. The CDR3 totals 15 residues. Germline CDR1 reads LNHDA; CDR2 reads SQIVND (reference sequence). CDR3 amino acids: CASSPGTGGSYEQYV. In DNA form, the CDR3 reads TGTGCCAGTAGTCCCGGGACAGGGGGCTCCTACGAGCAGTACGTC.

This chain joins TRBV30 and TRBJ2-5; D is ambiguous. Germline V CDR1 and CDR2: GTSNPN, SVGIG (reference sequence). The CDR3 has 14 amino acids. Trimming removed 0 bases at V and 5 bases at J, with 13 bases between. DNA of the CDR3: TGTGCCTGGAGTGTATCTGGTTTCGGGGAGACCCAGTACTTC. Protein sequence: CAWSVSGFGETQYF.

The V call is TRBV27, the J call TRBJ2-7; a possible D gene is TRBD1 (7 bases). Germline V lookup: CDR1 MNHEY, CDR2 SMNVEV (reference sequence). The CDR3 is 13 amino acids. V was pared by 5 bases and J by 1 base, with 9 bases between. The chain's CDR3 is CASSAGQSYEQYF. The CDR3 nucleotides are TGTGCCAGCAGTGCGGGACAGTCCTACGAGCAGTACTTC.

V is TRBV4-3 and J is TRBJ2-5; D is possibly TRBD2 (6 bases). V lost 0 bases and J 9 bases, leaving 14 bases between the germline ends. CDR3 length: 14 amino acids. Looked up from germline, CDR1 is LGHNA and CDR2 is YSLEER. CDR3: CASSQDFSGSAQYF. As DNA, the CDR3 is TGCGCCAGCAGCCAAGATTTTAGCGGCTCGGCCCAGTACTTC.